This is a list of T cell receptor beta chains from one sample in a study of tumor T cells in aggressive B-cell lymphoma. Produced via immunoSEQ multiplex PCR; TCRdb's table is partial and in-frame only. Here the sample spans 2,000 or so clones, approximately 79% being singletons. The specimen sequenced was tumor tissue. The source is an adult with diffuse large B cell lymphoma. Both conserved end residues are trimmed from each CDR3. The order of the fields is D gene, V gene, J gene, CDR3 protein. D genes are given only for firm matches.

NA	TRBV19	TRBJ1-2	VTSPLNGYGYT
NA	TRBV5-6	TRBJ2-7	ASSLIPAASSYEQY
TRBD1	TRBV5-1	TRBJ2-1	ASTYGTGNNEQF
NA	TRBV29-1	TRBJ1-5	SVEVGGNQPQH
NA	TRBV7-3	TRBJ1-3	ASTRGDSGNTIY
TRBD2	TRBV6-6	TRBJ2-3	ASSKISGTTDTQY
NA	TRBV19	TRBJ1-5	ASGAGVSQPQH
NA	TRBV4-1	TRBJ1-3	ASSQDWGVGNTIY
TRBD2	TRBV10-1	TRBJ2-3	ASSESVREREDTQY
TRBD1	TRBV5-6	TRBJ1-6	ASSLRRTGSGSPLH
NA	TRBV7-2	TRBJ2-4	ASSHHQAGATAKNIQY
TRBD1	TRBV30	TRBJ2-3	AWSVLETGGVDTQY
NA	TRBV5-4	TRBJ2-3	ASSLFGGSDTQY
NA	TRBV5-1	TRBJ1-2	ASSPFRTVNYGYT
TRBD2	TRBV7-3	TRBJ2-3	ASSPEGVPAGGSDTQY
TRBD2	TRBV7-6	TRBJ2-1	ASSLGVRGGITRGNEQF
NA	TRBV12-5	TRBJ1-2	ASGSQGPLYGYT
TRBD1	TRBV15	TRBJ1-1	ATSRGRGQGNTEAF
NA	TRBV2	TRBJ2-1	ASSPFSVAANEQF
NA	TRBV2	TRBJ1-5	ASSADQPQH
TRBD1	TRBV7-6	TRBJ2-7	ASSFGTGEGEQY
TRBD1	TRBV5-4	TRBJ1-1	ASSLPRVGQGAKSTEAF
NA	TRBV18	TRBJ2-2	ASSPVRHANTGELF
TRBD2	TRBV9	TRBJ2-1	ASSVDRTSGGEQF
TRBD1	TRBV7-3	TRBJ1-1	ASSLRQGYEAF
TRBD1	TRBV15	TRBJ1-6	ATSRDWAQGGQPLH
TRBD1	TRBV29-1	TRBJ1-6	SVEDPGGGNSPLH
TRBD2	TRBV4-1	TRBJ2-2	ASRTSGGYTGELF
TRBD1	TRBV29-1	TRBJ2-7	SVGETGPYEQY
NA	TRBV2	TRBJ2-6	ASSEEWAGPLSSGANVLT
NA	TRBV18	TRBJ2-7	ASSPPNRLTEQY
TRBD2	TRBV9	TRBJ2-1	ASSSLEIAGYNEQF
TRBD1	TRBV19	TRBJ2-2	ASSIGQGSTGELF
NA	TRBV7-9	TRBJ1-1	ASSAAGPEAF
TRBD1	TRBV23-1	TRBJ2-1	ASSLWQGADNEQF
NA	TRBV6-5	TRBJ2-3	ASKATGGLIDTQY
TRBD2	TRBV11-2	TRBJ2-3	ASLAGVADTQY
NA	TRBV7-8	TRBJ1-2	ASSAVGHLDGV